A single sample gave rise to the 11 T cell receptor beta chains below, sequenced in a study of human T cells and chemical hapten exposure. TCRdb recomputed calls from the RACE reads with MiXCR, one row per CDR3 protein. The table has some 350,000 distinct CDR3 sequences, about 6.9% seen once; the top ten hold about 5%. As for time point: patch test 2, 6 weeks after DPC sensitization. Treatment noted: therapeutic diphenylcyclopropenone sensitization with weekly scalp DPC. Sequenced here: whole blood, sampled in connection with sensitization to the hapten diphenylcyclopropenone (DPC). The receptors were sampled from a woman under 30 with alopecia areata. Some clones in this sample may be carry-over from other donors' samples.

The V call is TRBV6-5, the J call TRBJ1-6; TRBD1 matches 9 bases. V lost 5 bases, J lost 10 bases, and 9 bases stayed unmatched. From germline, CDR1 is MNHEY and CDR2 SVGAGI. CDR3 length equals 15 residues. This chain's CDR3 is CASSRTGVEGSPLHF. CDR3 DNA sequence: TGTGCCAGCAGTCGGACAGGGGTAGAAGGATCACCCCTCCACTTT.

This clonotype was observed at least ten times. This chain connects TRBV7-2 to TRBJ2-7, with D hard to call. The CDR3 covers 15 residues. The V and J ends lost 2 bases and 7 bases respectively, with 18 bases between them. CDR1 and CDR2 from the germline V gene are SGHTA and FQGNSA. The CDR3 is CASSLTSHRPYEQYF. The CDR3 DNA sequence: TGTGCCAGCAGCTTAACGTCCCATAGGCCGTATGAGCAGTACTTC.

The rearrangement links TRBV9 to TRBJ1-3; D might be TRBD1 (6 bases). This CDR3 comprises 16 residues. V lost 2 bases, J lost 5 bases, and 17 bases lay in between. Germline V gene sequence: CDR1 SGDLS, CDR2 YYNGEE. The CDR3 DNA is TGTGCCAGCAGCGTCAATCCTGGGGGCAACCGAAACACCATATATTTT. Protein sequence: CASSVNPGGNRNTIYF. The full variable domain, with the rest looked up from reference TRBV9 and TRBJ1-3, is DSGVTQTPKHLITATGQRVTLRCSPRSGDLSVYWYQQSLDQGLQFLIQYYNGEERAKGNILERFSAQQFPDLHSELNLSSLELGDSALYFCASSVNPGGNRNTIYFGEGSWLTVV.

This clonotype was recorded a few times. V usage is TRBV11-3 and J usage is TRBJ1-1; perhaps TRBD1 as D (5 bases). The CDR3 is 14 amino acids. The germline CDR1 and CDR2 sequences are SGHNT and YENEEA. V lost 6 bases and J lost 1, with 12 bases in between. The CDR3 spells CASRQDTTNTEAFF. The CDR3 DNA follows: TGTGCCAGCAGACAGGACACCACGAACACTGAAGCTTTCTTT.

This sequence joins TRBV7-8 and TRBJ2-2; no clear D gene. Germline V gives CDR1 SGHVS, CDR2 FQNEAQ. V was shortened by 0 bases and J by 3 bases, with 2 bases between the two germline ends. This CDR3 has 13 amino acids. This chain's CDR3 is CASSLADTGELFF. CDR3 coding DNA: TGTGCCAGCAGCTTAGCGGACACCGGGGAGCTGTTTTTT.

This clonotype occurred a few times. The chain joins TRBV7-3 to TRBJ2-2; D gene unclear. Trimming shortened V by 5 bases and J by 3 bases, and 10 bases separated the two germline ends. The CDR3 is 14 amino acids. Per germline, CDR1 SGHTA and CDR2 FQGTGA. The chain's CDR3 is CASSLDTYTGELFF. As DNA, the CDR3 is TGTGCCAGCAGCCTTGACACATACACCGGGGAGCTGTTTTTT.

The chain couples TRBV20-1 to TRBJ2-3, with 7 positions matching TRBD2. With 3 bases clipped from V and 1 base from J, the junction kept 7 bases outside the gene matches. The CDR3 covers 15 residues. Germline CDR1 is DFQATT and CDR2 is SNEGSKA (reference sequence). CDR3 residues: CSARASAGRTDTQYF. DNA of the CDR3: TGCAGTGCTAGGGCTTCAGCGGGGCGCACAGATACGCAGTATTTT.

The DNA for the CDR3 is TGTGCCAGCAGCGGAGATAATTCACCCCTCCACTTT. Translated: CASSGDNSPLHF. This sequence joins TRBV5-5 and TRBJ1-6, with D unresolved. CDR1 is SGHKS, CDR2 YYEKEE, per germline (reference sequence). CDR3 length: 12 amino acids. Trimming removed 4 bases at V and 5 bases at J, with 4 bases between.

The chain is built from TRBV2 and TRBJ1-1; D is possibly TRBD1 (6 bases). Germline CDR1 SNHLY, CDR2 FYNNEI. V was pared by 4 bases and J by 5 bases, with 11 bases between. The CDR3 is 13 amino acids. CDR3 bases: TGTGCCAGCAGTGCGGCAGGGGCTACTGAAGCTTTCTTT. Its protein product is CASSAAGATEAFF. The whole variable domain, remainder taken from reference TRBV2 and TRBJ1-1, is EPEVTQTPSHQVTQMGQEVILRCVPISNHLYFYWYRQILGQKVEFLVSFYNNEISEKSEIFDDQFSVERPDGSNFTLKIRSTKLEDSAMYFCASSAAGATEAFFGQGTRLTVV.

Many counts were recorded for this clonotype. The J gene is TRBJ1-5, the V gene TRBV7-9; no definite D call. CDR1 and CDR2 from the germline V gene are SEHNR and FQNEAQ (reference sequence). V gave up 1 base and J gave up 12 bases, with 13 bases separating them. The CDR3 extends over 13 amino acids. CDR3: CASSLDPFVHQHF. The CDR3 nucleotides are TGTGCCAGCAGCTTAGACCCATTTGTACACCAGCATTTT.

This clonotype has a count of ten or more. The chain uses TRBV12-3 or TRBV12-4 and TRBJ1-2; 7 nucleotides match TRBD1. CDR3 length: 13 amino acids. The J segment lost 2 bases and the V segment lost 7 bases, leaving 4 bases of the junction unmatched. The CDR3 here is CASNSQGNYGYTF. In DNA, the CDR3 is TGTGCCAGCAATTCACAGGGGAACTATGGCTACACCTTC.